This T cell receptor (beta chain) originates from a study of siplizumab effects on memory and regulatory T cells. For this clone: Its antigen remains unknown.

Germline CDR1 is SQVTM and CDR2 is ANQGSEA. The length of the CDR3 is 15 residues. Trimming removed 2 bases from V and 5 bases from J; junction bases left unmatched: 5. Repertoires were generated with immunoSEQ multiplex PCR, while TCRdb's copy carries only in-frame clones and drops some. This table has about 50,000 clones, over 85% appearing once. Study-level results: Roughly 75-96% of proliferating clones (CD4+ or CD8+) could not be assigned a naive or memory phenotype. Among alloreactive clones, only a minor fraction mapped to unstimulated subsets. Contribution to the alloresponse seemed major for naive T cells, which also seemed more diverse than memory cells. Alloreactive sequences tracing back to unstimulated CD4+ memory cells fell significantly with siplizumab.

The clonotype comes from a human donor in good health. The sequencing sample was made of CD8+ T cells sorted from blood. The chain has TRBV29-1 and TRBJ2-1; TRBD2 agrees at 11 bases. CDR3 DNA: TGCAGCGTTGAAAGAACTAGCGGGAGTAACAATGAGCAGTTCTTC. It encodes CSVERTSGSNNEQFF.